This T cell receptor beta chain emerged from a study of CD8 T cells in Susac syndrome. Germline V gene sequence: CDR1 MNHNS, CDR2 SASEGT. The V gene lost 2 bases and the J gene lost 5 bases, with 10 bases spanning the gap. The CDR3 consists of 13 residues. Sequencing of TCR beta was performed on blood CD8+ and CD4+ T cells. The multiple sclerosis controls comprised treatment-naive patients whose relapsing-remitting disease was stable or active. TEMRA cells were enriched by FACS, while CD8+ and CD4+ T cells were obtained through a negative isolation that was performed magnetically. The RNA input was roughly 0.45 to 1 ug, and it was reverse transcribed with random hexamers. TCR beta CDR3 was amplified by immunoSEQ multiplex PCR. This amplification extended across 54 Vbeta and 13 Jbeta segments. TCRdb passed the immunoSEQ multiplex PCR reads through MiXCR, listing each CDR3 protein once. The data show some 300,000 distinct CDR3 sequences, about 88% seen once.

This receptor was taken from a human donor with multiple sclerosis. The rearrangement joins TRBV6-1 to TRBJ2-7, with D possibly matching TRBD1 (6 bases). Sequenced sample: CD8+ T cells from PBMCs. The CDR3 reads CASSERTVDEQYF. The CDR3, as DNA: TGTGCCAGCAGTGAAAGGACAGTGGACGAGCAGTACTTC.